This is a list of T cell receptor beta chains from one sample in a study of blood T cells in healthy people across ages. Via MiXCR, TCRdb re-called the 5' RACE reads, giving one row per CDR3 protein. The repertoire holds about 1.5 million distinct CDR3 sequences, with 40% to 45% as singletons. The sequencing input was blood. These TCRs come from a woman aged 18-30 years in good health. Both conserved end residues are part of each CDR3. The D gene is left open where the match is weak. Size is omitted from some rows. Given values are once, few, many or a class for expanded clones.

D gene	clone size	J gene	V gene	CDR3 DNA	CDR3 protein
NA	NA	TRBJ1-1	TRBV12-3/TRBV12-4	TGTGCCAGCACCAGGGAGGGTTTTACTGAAGCTTTCTTT	CASTREGFTEAFF
NA	NA	TRBJ1-5	TRBV30	TGCGCCTGGAGTTCGGGACTCTATAGCAATCAGCCCCAGCATTTT	CAWSSGLYSNQPQHF
TRBD1	NA	TRBJ2-2	TRBV20-1	TGCAGTGCTAGAGGGCCAGGGGGCACCGGGGAGCTGTTTTTT	CSARGPGGTGELFF
NA	NA	TRBJ1-6	TRBV9	TGTGCCAGCAGCCCACGCGGGGGTCTGGGGGCCGGTTCACCCCTCCACTTT	CASSPRGGLGAGSPLHF
NA	NA	TRBJ1-1	TRBV27	TGTGCCTGCAGTTTCGAAGGCGGGCACACTGAAGCTTTCTTT	CACSFEGGHTEAFF
TRBD1	NA	TRBJ2-5	TRBV11-2	TGTGCCAGCAGCTTAGATAGGGGGACAGTTGAGCAGTACTTC	CASSLDRGTVEQYF
TRBD1	NA	TRBJ1-4	TRBV12-3/TRBV12-4	TGTGCCAGCAGTTTGAATCAGGGGGATGAAAAACTGTTTTTT	CASSLNQGDEKLFF
NA	once	TRBJ1-1	TRBV7-9	TGTGCCAGCAGAGAGGGGGTGAGCACTGAAGCTTTCTTT	CASREGVSTEAFF
NA	once	TRBJ2-4	TRBV14	TGTGCCAGCAGCCAAGATGACCTGTCAGGGTGGACCAAAAACATTCAGTACTTC	CASSQDDLSGWTKNIQYF
NA	few	TRBJ2-3	TRBV12-3/TRBV12-4	TGTGCCAGCAGCATCGACAGTTCTGGGGAAGATACGCAGTATTTT	CASSIDSSGEDTQYF
NA	NA	TRBJ1-5	TRBV12-3/TRBV12-4	TGTGCCAGCACCCGAGGCAGGGGCAATCAGCCCCAGCATTTT	CASTRGRGNQPQHF
NA	NA	TRBJ2-3	TRBV7-2	TGTGCCAGCAGCATCGGAAATACGCAGTATTTT	CASSIGNTQYF
TRBD1	few	TRBJ1-2	TRBV10-2	TGCGCCACAGGACAGGGGGCTAACTATGGCTACACCTTC	CATGQGANYGYTF
NA	NA	TRBJ1-1	TRBV9	TGTGCCAGCAGCGTAGTTGACAGCCTGAACACTGAAGCTTTCTTT	CASSVVDSLNTEAFF
TRBD2	NA	TRBJ2-1	TRBV28	TGTGCCAGCAGCCCCGGACTAGCGTACGATGAGCAGTTCTTC	CASSPGLAYDEQFF
TRBD1	NA	TRBJ1-4	TRBV9	TGTGCCAGCAGCGTAGAGGACAGGGGGAATGAAAAACTGTTTTTT	CASSVEDRGNEKLFF
TRBD2	NA	TRBJ2-1	TRBV20-1	TGCAGTGCGGAAACTAGCGGGGGGAGGGGCGATGAGCAGTTCTTC	CSAETSGGRGDEQFF
NA	NA	TRBJ2-2	TRBV20-1	TGCAGTGCTAGAGTGTGGGAGGCCTCGGATACCGGGGAGCTGTTTTTT	CSARVWEASDTGELFF
NA	NA	TRBJ2-7	TRBV4-2	TGTGCCAGCAGCCCCGGCTTCTGGGACGAGCAGTACTTC	CASSPGFWDEQYF
NA	NA	TRBJ2-7	TRBV10-3	TGTGCCATCAGAACCGGGACTGGGGGGAATGAGCAGTACTTC	CAIRTGTGGNEQYF
TRBD2	NA	TRBJ2-1	TRBV5-6	TGTGCCAGCAGCGGAACCGGGACTAGGCACAATGAGCAGTTCTTC	CASSGTGTRHNEQFF
NA	NA	TRBJ2-7	TRBV5-1	TGCGCCAGCAGCCTCCGAGGGGGGGACTACGAGCAGTACTTC	CASSLRGGDYEQYF
NA	NA	TRBJ2-7	TRBV4-1	TGCGCCAGCGTCCCGCACGAGCAGTACTTC	CASVPHEQYF
NA	few	TRBJ1-1	TRBV4-1	TGCGCCAGCAGCCAAGAATCCGGGGGTGACACTGAAGCTTTCTTT	CASSQESGGDTEAFF
TRBD2	few	TRBJ2-3	TRBV10-3	TGTGCCATCAGTCGCTCGACTAGCGGGGGCACAGATACGCAGTATTTT	CAISRSTSGGTDTQYF
NA	many	TRBJ2-1	TRBV7-9	TGTGCCAGCAGCAGCGCGGGGGCTTCCTACAATGAGCAGTTCTTC	CASSSAGASYNEQFF
NA	few	TRBJ2-3	TRBV4-3	TGCGCCAGCAGCCATTCCGAAATGACAGATACGCAGTATTTT	CASSHSEMTDTQYF
NA	NA	TRBJ1-3	TRBV20-1	TGCAGTGCTAGGGGGCGAAACACCATATATTTT	CSARGRNTIYF
NA	NA	TRBJ2-1	TRBV29-1	TGCAGCGTTGAATTTGGGTTTAATGAGCAGTTCTTC	CSVEFGFNEQFF
NA	NA	TRBJ2-1	TRBV4-1	TGCGCCAGCAGCCAAGTAAGGCTAAATGAGCAGTTCTTC	CASSQVRLNEQFF
NA	few	TRBJ2-3	TRBV14	TGTGCCAGCAGCCAAGGGCAGCTCACAGATACGCAGTATTTT	CASSQGQLTDTQYF
TRBD2	few	TRBJ2-7	TRBV4-3	TGCGCCAGCAGCAAGGGGACTAGCGGGATCTACGAGCAGTACTTC	CASSKGTSGIYEQYF
NA	NA	TRBJ2-7	TRBV7-2	TGTGCCAGCAGCTCGACCCGACTAGCCTACGAGCAGTACTTC	CASSSTRLAYEQYF